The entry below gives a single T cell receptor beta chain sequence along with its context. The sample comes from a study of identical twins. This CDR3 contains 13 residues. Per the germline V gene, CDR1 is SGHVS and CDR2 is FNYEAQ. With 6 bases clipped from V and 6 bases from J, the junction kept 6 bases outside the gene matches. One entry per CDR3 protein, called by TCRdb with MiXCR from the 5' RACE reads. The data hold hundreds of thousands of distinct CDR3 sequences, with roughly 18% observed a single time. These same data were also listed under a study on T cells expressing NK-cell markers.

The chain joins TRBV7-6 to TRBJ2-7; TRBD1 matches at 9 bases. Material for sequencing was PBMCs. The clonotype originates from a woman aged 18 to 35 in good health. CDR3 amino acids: CASRTGTGFEQYF. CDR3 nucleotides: TGTGCCAGCAGAACCGGGACAGGGTTCGAGCAGTACTTC.